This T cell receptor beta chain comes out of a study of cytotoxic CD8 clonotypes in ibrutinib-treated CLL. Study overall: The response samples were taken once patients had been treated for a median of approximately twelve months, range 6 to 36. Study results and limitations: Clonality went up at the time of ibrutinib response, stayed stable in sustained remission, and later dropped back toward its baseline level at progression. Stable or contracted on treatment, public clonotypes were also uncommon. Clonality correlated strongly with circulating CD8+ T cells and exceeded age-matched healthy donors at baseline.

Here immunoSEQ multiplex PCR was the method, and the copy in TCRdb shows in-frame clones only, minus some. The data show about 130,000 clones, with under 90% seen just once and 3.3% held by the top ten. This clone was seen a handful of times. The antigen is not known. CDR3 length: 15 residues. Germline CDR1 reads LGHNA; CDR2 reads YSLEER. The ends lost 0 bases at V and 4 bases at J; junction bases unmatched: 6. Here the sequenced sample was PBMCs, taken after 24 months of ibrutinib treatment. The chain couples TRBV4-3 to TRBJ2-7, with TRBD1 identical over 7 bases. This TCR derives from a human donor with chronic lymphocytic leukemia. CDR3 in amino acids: CASSQEEQGRYEQYF. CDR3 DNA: TGCGCCAGCAGCCAAGAAGAACAGGGGCGTTACGAGCAGTACTTC.